A selection of T cell receptor beta chains follows, all from one sample in a study of blood T cells in healthy people across ages. TCRdb itself ran the 5' RACE reads through MiXCR, one entry per CDR3 protein. Among more than 500,000 distinct CDR3 sequences listed, about a quarter were seen once. The sample also formed part of further work on T cells of mothers and their children.

The sequenced sample was blood. The source is a boy younger than 10 in good health. Both conserved end residues are part of each CDR3. D genes are given only for firm matches. Only part of the rows carry a size: once, few, many, or a class if the clone is expanded.

V gene	D gene	J gene	clone size	CDR3 protein	CDR3 DNA
TRBV21-1	.	TRBJ2-5	.	CASSNAILQGARGETQYF	TGTGCCAGCAGCAACGCCATCCTACAGGGGGCGAGGGGGGAGACCCAGTACTTC
TRBV6-2/TRBV6-3	.	TRBJ2-7	few	CASSYKSNYLEYF	TGTGCCAGCAGTTACAAAAGCAACTACCTTGAGTACTTC
TRBV29-1	.	TRBJ1-2	.	CSVEDTQTPTREGTYGYTF	TGCAGCGTTGAAGATACCCAGACCCCTACAAGGGAAGGGACCTATGGCTACACCTTC
TRBV5-1	TRBD2	TRBJ2-5	.	CASSLALAGDQETQYF	TGCGCCAGCAGCTTAGCACTAGCGGGGGACCAAGAGACCCAGTACTTC
TRBV2	TRBD1	TRBJ2-5	.	CASSTGAETQYF	TGTGCCAGCAGTACAGGGGCAGAGACCCAGTACTTC
TRBV2	.	TRBJ1-2	.	CASSGGPLDYGYTF	TGTGCCAGCAGTGGGGGACCGCTCGACTATGGCTACACCTTC
TRBV20-1	TRBD2	TRBJ2-5	few	CSARVKRGEETQYF	TGCAGTGCTAGAGTGAAGCGGGGGGAAGAGACCCAGTACTTC
TRBV12-3/TRBV12-4	.	TRBJ1-4	.	CASSKPAEKLFF	TGTGCCAGCAGTAAACCTGCAGAAAAACTGTTTTTT
TRBV9	.	TRBJ1-2	.	CASSVEGGSSYGYTF	TGTGCCAGCAGCGTAGAGGGGGGCTCGAGCTATGGCTACACCTTC
TRBV25-1	.	TRBJ2-1	few	CASSEGPDEQFF	TGTGCCAGCAGTGAGGGGCCAGATGAGCAGTTCTTC
TRBV20-1	.	TRBJ2-7	.	CSATDRLGRREQYF	TGCAGTGCAACGGACCGTCTAGGGCGACGTGAGCAGTACTTC
TRBV10-3	TRBD1	TRBJ2-7	few	CAISLNPGQGSPYEQYF	TGTGCCATCAGTTTAAACCCGGGACAGGGATCTCCCTACGAGCAGTACTTC
TRBV12-3/TRBV12-4	TRBD1	TRBJ2-2	.	CASSLGTGKVTGELFF	TGTGCCAGCAGTTTGGGGACAGGGAAGGTCACCGGGGAGCTGTTTTTT
TRBV19	.	TRBJ2-3	.	CASSIGYTDTQYF	TGTGCCAGTAGTATAGGGTACACAGATACGCAGTATTTT
TRBV3-1	TRBD2	TRBJ2-1	few	CASSQASLAANEQFF	TGTGCCAGCAGCCAGGCATCCCTAGCGGCCAATGAGCAGTTCTTC
TRBV20-1	.	TRBJ2-1	.	CSASGTYNEQFF	TGCAGTGCGAGCGGAACCTACAATGAGCAGTTCTTC
TRBV3-1	TRBD2	TRBJ2-3	.	CASSQDSYGGTTDTQYF	TGTGCCAGCAGCCAAGATTCCTACGGGGGGACGACAGATACGCAGTATTTT
TRBV10-3	TRBD1	TRBJ1-2	.	CAIRTGENDGYTF	TGTGCCATCAGGACAGGGGAAAATGATGGCTACACCTTC
TRBV7-2	.	TRBJ2-6	.	CASSFTARRGNSGANVLTF	TGTGCCAGCAGCTTCACGGCCCGTCGGGGGAACTCTGGGGCCAACGTCCTGACTTTC
TRBV2	TRBD1	TRBJ2-7	.	CAGAQGDWTYEQYF	TGTGCCGGAGCACAGGGGGATTGGACCTACGAGCAGTACTTC
TRBV20-1	TRBD2	TRBJ2-7	.	CSASLAGGRYEQYF	TGCAGTGCTAGTCTCGCGGGAGGGAGGTACGAGCAGTACTTC
TRBV7-6	.	TRBJ2-3	.	CASSLARGSSTDTQYF	TGTGCCAGCAGCTTAGCCCGGGGGAGTAGCACAGATACGCAGTATTTT
TRBV7-9	TRBD2	TRBJ2-5	few	CASSLTSGGAREQYF	TGTGCCAGCAGCCTGACTAGCGGGGGGGCTCGGGAGCAGTACTTC
TRBV19	TRBD1	TRBJ2-1	.	CASSINSNRGSYNEQFF	TGTGCCAGTAGTATAAATTCCAACAGGGGCTCCTACAATGAGCAGTTCTTC
TRBV7-2	.	TRBJ2-3	.	CASSLVALADTQYF	TGTGCCAGCAGCTTAGTAGCGTTGGCAGATACGCAGTATTTT